This is a list of T cell receptor beta chains from one sample in a study of T-cell memory formation after mild COVID-19. TCRdb called the 5' RACE reads again in MiXCR, with one record for every CDR3 protein. The table has roughly 190,000 distinct CDR3 sequences, over 9.5% seen once. The specimen sequenced was PBMCs or a T cell subset sorted from them (not recorded which). These receptors originate from a young man who had mild COVID-19 (a few samples of this study predate the infection). Cell type and time point are not known. CDR3s include the opening cysteine and the closing phenylalanine or tryptophan. Each record gives: clone size, CDR3 length, V gene, J gene, D gene, CDR3 protein, CDR3 DNA. D genes are given only for firm matches. Expanded clones get a size class; other rows say once, few or many, or leave the size out.

clone size: -; CDR3 length: 13; V gene: TRBV4-1; J gene: TRBJ2-7; D gene: -; CDR3 protein: CASSQGTGSKQYF; CDR3 DNA: TGCGCCAGCAGCCAAGGGACTGGATCTAAGCAGTACTTC
clone size: many; CDR3 length: 17; V gene: TRBV4-3; J gene: TRBJ2-1; D gene: -; CDR3 protein: CASSQGFASELYNEQFF; CDR3 DNA: TGCGCCAGCAGCCAAGGGTTTGCTAGCGAGTTATACAATGAGCAGTTCTTC
clone size: many; CDR3 length: 15; V gene: TRBV7-2; J gene: TRBJ1-5; D gene: TRBD1; CDR3 protein: CASSLWTGLNQPQHF; CDR3 DNA: TGTGCCAGCAGCCTATGGACAGGACTCAATCAGCCCCAGCATTTT
clone size: -; CDR3 length: 13; V gene: TRBV12-3/TRBV12-4; J gene: TRBJ1-1; D gene: -; CDR3 protein: CASRSQPNTEAFF; CDR3 DNA: TGTGCCAGCAGGTCCCAACCGAACACTGAAGCTTTCTTT
clone size: many; CDR3 length: 13; V gene: TRBV4-3; J gene: TRBJ1-2; D gene: TRBD1; CDR3 protein: CASSVQGARGYTF; CDR3 DNA: TGCGCCAGCAGCGTACAGGGGGCGCGGGGCTACACCTTC
clone size: -; CDR3 length: 14; V gene: TRBV5-1; J gene: TRBJ2-1; D gene: TRBD1; CDR3 protein: CASSWDREDNEQFF; CDR3 DNA: TGCGCCAGCAGCTGGGACAGGGAGGACAATGAGCAGTTCTTC
clone size: few; CDR3 length: 14; V gene: TRBV12-3/TRBV12-4; J gene: TRBJ1-6; D gene: -; CDR3 protein: CASLKGLSNSPLHF; CDR3 DNA: TGTGCCAGTTTAAAAGGTCTGAGTAATTCACCCCTCCACTTT
clone size: few; CDR3 length: 16; V gene: TRBV18; J gene: TRBJ2-2; D gene: -; CDR3 protein: CASSPTRGLRGGELFF; CDR3 DNA: TGTGCCAGCTCACCCACTCGGGGCCTACGCGGCGGGGAGCTGTTTTTT
clone size: few; CDR3 length: 15; V gene: TRBV3-1; J gene: TRBJ2-5; D gene: TRBD2; CDR3 protein: CASSQDRGGQETQYF; CDR3 DNA: TGTGCCAGCAGCCAAGATCGGGGGGGGCAAGAGACCCAGTACTTC
clone size: few; CDR3 length: 15; V gene: TRBV7-2; J gene: TRBJ2-5; D gene: -; CDR3 protein: CASSRGPGRVATQYF; CDR3 DNA: TGTGCCAGCAGCCGAGGGCCCGGGAGAGTTGCGACCCAGTACTTC
clone size: -; CDR3 length: 13; V gene: TRBV2; J gene: TRBJ1-4; D gene: -; CDR3 protein: CASMPGTNEKLFF; CDR3 DNA: TGTGCCAGCATGCCGGGCACTAATGAAAAACTGTTTTTT
clone size: -; CDR3 length: 15; V gene: TRBV20-1; J gene: TRBJ1-1; D gene: TRBD1; CDR3 protein: CSASRTGDVSTEAFF; CDR3 DNA: TGCAGTGCTAGTCGGACAGGGGATGTAAGCACTGAAGCTTTCTTT
clone size: -; CDR3 length: 13; V gene: TRBV7-2; J gene: TRBJ2-1; D gene: -; CDR3 protein: CASSGQYYNEQFF; CDR3 DNA: TGTGCCAGCAGCGGACAGTACTACAATGAGCAGTTCTTC
clone size: -; CDR3 length: 13; V gene: TRBV12-3/TRBV12-4; J gene: TRBJ1-5; D gene: -; CDR3 protein: CASIQGGNQPQHF; CDR3 DNA: TGTGCCAGCATCCAAGGGGGCAATCAGCCCCAGCATTTT
clone size: -; CDR3 length: 13; V gene: TRBV7-3; J gene: TRBJ2-5; D gene: TRBD2; CDR3 protein: CASSLSLAGVQYF; CDR3 DNA: TGTGCCAGCAGCTTAAGTCTAGCGGGCGTCCAGTACTTC
clone size: few; CDR3 length: 14; V gene: TRBV3-1; J gene: TRBJ1-1; D gene: -; CDR3 protein: CASSQEWENTEAFF; CDR3 DNA: TGTGCCAGCAGCCAAGAATGGGAGAACACTGAAGCTTTCTTT
clone size: -; CDR3 length: 15; V gene: TRBV4-2; J gene: TRBJ2-3; D gene: TRBD1; CDR3 protein: CASSSKGQGSDTQYF; CDR3 DNA: TGTGCCAGCAGCTCAAAGGGACAGGGTTCAGATACGCAGTATTTT
clone size: many; CDR3 length: 13; V gene: TRBV6-6; J gene: TRBJ1-2; D gene: -; CDR3 protein: CASSLRSDYGYTF; CDR3 DNA: TGCGCCAGCAGCTTGCGAAGTGACTATGGCTACACCTTC
clone size: -; CDR3 length: 17; V gene: TRBV5-5; J gene: TRBJ2-3; D gene: TRBD1; CDR3 protein: CASSLALGTGVQDTQYF; CDR3 DNA: TGTGCCAGCAGCTTGGCCCTAGGGACAGGGGTACAAGATACGCAGTATTTT
clone size: -; CDR3 length: 15; V gene: TRBV7-2; J gene: TRBJ1-5; D gene: -; CDR3 protein: CASSVAAGPNQPQHF; CDR3 DNA: TGTGCCAGCAGCGTCGCGGCAGGGCCCAATCAGCCCCAGCATTTT
clone size: many; CDR3 length: 13; V gene: TRBV7-9; J gene: TRBJ2-3; D gene: -; CDR3 protein: CASSFAGGDTQYF; CDR3 DNA: TGTGCCAGCAGCTTCGCGGGCGGGGATACGCAGTATTTT
clone size: few; CDR3 length: 12; V gene: TRBV3-1; J gene: TRBJ2-2; D gene: TRBD1; CDR3 protein: CASSQGPGQVFF; CDR3 DNA: TGTGCCAGCAGCCAAGGGCCCGGACAGGTGTTTTTT
clone size: -; CDR3 length: 16; V gene: TRBV7-9; J gene: TRBJ1-1; D gene: -; CDR3 protein: CASSSSAGTDATEAFF; CDR3 DNA: TGTGCCAGCAGCTCTTCAGCCGGGACCGATGCCACTGAAGCTTTCTTT
clone size: -; CDR3 length: 15; V gene: TRBV2; J gene: TRBJ1-6; D gene: TRBD1; CDR3 protein: CASSGLRQGARHLHF; CDR3 DNA: TGTGCCAGCAGTGGGCTTCGGCAGGGGGCCCGACACCTCCACTTT
clone size: -; CDR3 length: 16; V gene: TRBV5-4; J gene: TRBJ2-7; D gene: TRBD2; CDR3 protein: CASSPAGGVSSYEQYF; CDR3 DNA: TGTGCCAGCAGCCCAGCGGGGGGCGTTAGCTCCTACGAGCAGTACTTC
clone size: many; CDR3 length: 14; V gene: TRBV9; J gene: TRBJ2-1; D gene: -; CDR3 protein: CASQRQAKGGEQFF; CDR3 DNA: TGTGCCAGCCAACGACAGGCGAAAGGGGGTGAGCAGTTCTTC
clone size: -; CDR3 length: 18; V gene: TRBV7-2; J gene: TRBJ1-3; D gene: TRBD1; CDR3 protein: CASSPRDRAVMAGNTIYF; CDR3 DNA: TGTGCCAGCAGCCCACGGGACAGGGCGGTTATGGCTGGAAACACCATATATTTT
clone size: few; CDR3 length: 13; V gene: TRBV12-3/TRBV12-4; J gene: TRBJ2-5; D gene: -; CDR3 protein: CASRVTGKETQYF; CDR3 DNA: TGTGCCAGCAGGGTTACAGGGAAAGAGACCCAGTACTTC
clone size: few; CDR3 length: 14; V gene: TRBV7-2; J gene: TRBJ1-2; D gene: -; CDR3 protein: CASSSRTLVPGYTF; CDR3 DNA: TGTGCCAGCAGCTCTCGAACATTGGTACCCGGCTACACCTTC
clone size: many; CDR3 length: 16; V gene: TRBV7-9; J gene: TRBJ2-1; D gene: -; CDR3 protein: CASSLAGGPSYNEQFF; CDR3 DNA: TGTGCCAGCAGCTTAGCGGGGGGGCCCTCGTACAATGAGCAGTTCTTC
clone size: -; CDR3 length: 15; V gene: TRBV19; J gene: TRBJ1-6; D gene: -; CDR3 protein: CASNREGLLASPLHF; CDR3 DNA: TGTGCCAGTAATCGCGAAGGCTTGCTTGCTTCACCCCTCCACTTT
clone size: few; CDR3 length: 16; V gene: TRBV4-1; J gene: TRBJ2-4; D gene: -; CDR3 protein: CASSQELGGASGIQYF; CDR3 DNA: TGCGCCAGCAGCCAAGAATTGGGCGGGGCATCAGGCATTCAGTACTTC
clone size: few; CDR3 length: 17; V gene: TRBV7-2; J gene: TRBJ2-7; D gene: TRBD2; CDR3 protein: CASSLSGLAGGFYEQYF; CDR3 DNA: TGTGCCAGCAGCTTAAGCGGGCTAGCGGGGGGATTCTACGAGCAGTACTTC
clone size: many; CDR3 length: 13; V gene: TRBV27; J gene: TRBJ1-2; D gene: TRBD1; CDR3 protein: CASSATGDYGYTF; CDR3 DNA: TGTGCCAGCAGTGCGACAGGGGACTATGGCTACACCTTC
clone size: -; CDR3 length: 14; V gene: TRBV7-9; J gene: TRBJ1-2; D gene: -; CDR3 protein: CASSFVGVNYGYTF; CDR3 DNA: TGTGCCAGCAGCTTTGTGGGGGTAAACTATGGCTACACCTTC
clone size: few; CDR3 length: 16; V gene: TRBV6-2/TRBV6-3; J gene: TRBJ2-1; D gene: TRBD2; CDR3 protein: CASSYMRGAHNNEQFF; CDR3 DNA: TGTGCCAGCAGTTATATGCGGGGGGCTCATAACAATGAGCAGTTCTTC
clone size: -; CDR3 length: 13; V gene: TRBV7-2; J gene: TRBJ1-2; D gene: -; CDR3 protein: CASTHLRPYGYTF; CDR3 DNA: TGTGCCAGCACTCACCTCCGACCCTATGGCTACACCTTC
clone size: few; CDR3 length: 11; V gene: TRBV28; J gene: TRBJ2-1; D gene: TRBD2; CDR3 protein: CASSFGTRQFF; CDR3 DNA: TGTGCCAGCAGCTTCGGGACTAGGCAGTTCTTC
clone size: -; CDR3 length: 13; V gene: TRBV7-2; J gene: TRBJ1-2; D gene: TRBD1; CDR3 protein: CASRGQGAHGYTF; CDR3 DNA: TGTGCCAGCAGGGGACAGGGGGCCCATGGCTACACCTTC
clone size: few; CDR3 length: 14; V gene: TRBV2; J gene: TRBJ1-1; D gene: TRBD1; CDR3 protein: CASSGQGANTEAFF; CDR3 DNA: TGTGCCAGCAGTGGTCAGGGGGCCAACACTGAAGCTTTCTTT
clone size: few; CDR3 length: 15; V gene: TRBV7-2; J gene: TRBJ2-5; D gene: TRBD1; CDR3 protein: CASSLAGTGQETQYF; CDR3 DNA: TGTGCCAGCAGCTTAGCGGGGACAGGGCAAGAGACCCAGTACTTC
clone size: few; CDR3 length: 15; V gene: TRBV6-5; J gene: TRBJ2-3; D gene: -; CDR3 protein: CASSSPAGSPDTQYF; CDR3 DNA: TGTGCCAGCAGCTCCCCCGCGGGTAGTCCAGATACGCAGTATTTT
clone size: few; CDR3 length: 15; V gene: TRBV6-2/TRBV6-3; J gene: TRBJ2-2; D gene: TRBD2; CDR3 protein: CASSYSAGPTGELFF; CDR3 DNA: TGTGCCAGCAGTTACTCAGCGGGGCCCACCGGGGAGCTGTTTTTT
clone size: few; CDR3 length: 14; V gene: TRBV9; J gene: TRBJ1-2; D gene: -; CDR3 protein: CASSVAEGNYGYTF; CDR3 DNA: TGTGCCAGCAGCGTAGCCGAGGGGAACTATGGCTACACCTTC